This TCR beta chain was observed in a study of blood T cell repertoires in COVID-19. From germline, CDR1 is SGDLS and CDR2 YYNGEE. CDR3 length equals 14 residues. With 0 bases removed from V and 3 bases from J, the gap between germline ends came to 9 bases. Original methodology: Estimation of nucleated cell counts relied on the amplification of reference gene primers. Assay: immunoSEQ multiplex PCR; the TCRdb copy retains only in-frame clones and omits some. From that table come the V and J calls and clone size; the DNA was used to work out D and trimming. The sample yields 250,000 to 300,000 clones, 89% seen once. On this clone itself: Other DNA sequences within the sample encode an identical CDR3.

The gene calls are TRBV9 and TRBJ1-1, with D possibly TRBD1 on 5 matching bases. The sequencing sample was made of PBMCs or T cells enriched from blood (not recorded which). This TCR was sampled from a woman in her fifties or sixties who had been exposed to COVID-19. Here the CDR3 DNA reads TGTGCCAGCAGCGTAGAGCCGGGGGACACTGAAGCTTTCTTT. It specifies CASSVEPGDTEAFF.